The 3 T cell receptor beta chains given below trace back to one sample, sequenced in a study of T-cell memory formation after mild COVID-19. TCRdb ran MiXCR on the 5' RACE reads and lists one entry per CDR3 protein. The data hold almost 550,000 distinct CDR3 sequences, with roughly 20% observed a single time. The sequencing input was PBMCs or a T cell subset sorted from them (not recorded which). The source is an adult woman who had mild COVID-19 (a few samples of this study predate the infection). Cell type and time point are not known.

This sequence joins TRBV7-3 and TRBJ1-2; tentatively, D is TRBD1 (5 bases). Trimming took 2 bases from V and 14 from J, leaving 24 bases between them. The CDR3 loop spans 15 amino acids. Germline loops: CDR1 SGHTA, CDR2 FQGTGA. The CDR3 sequence: CASSLGTGLTMAKTF. In DNA, the CDR3 is TGTGCCAGCAGCTTAGGGACGGGACTTACTATGGCTAAGACCTTC.

This chain connects TRBV28 to TRBJ2-7, with unresolved D. V lost 1 base and J lost 7, with 5 bases in between. This CDR3 is built from 11 residues. Germline assignment: CDR1 MDHEN and CDR2 SYDVKM. CDR3 DNA sequence: TGTGCCAGCAGTTTATTTGGGGAGCAGTACTTC. It is translated as CASSLFGEQYF.

This sequence joins TRBV20-1 and TRBJ2-6, with 9 bases fitting TRBD2. Unmatched junction bases numbered 11, after V lost 5 bases and J lost 0 bases. CDR1 is DFQATT, CDR2 SNEGSKA, per germline (reference sequence). The CDR3 is 18 amino acids. CDR3 in amino acids: CSAPTRGGQISGANVLTF. The CDR3 bases are TGCAGTGCTCCCACGCGGGGGGGACAAATCTCTGGGGCCAACGTCCTGACTTTC.